These T cell receptor beta chains were read from a single sample in a study of identifying expanded T cells in peripheral blood. Here immunoSEQ multiplex PCR was the method, and the copy in TCRdb shows in-frame clones only, minus some. The sample lists about 100,000 clones, 88% seen once, with just over 5.5% in the top ten. The specimen sequenced was blood. These receptors all stem from a person aged 18 to 69 in good health. Each CDR3 is given with its conserved first and last residue.

j_call: TRBJ2-3
v_call: TRBV9
cdr3_aa: CASSVDQGDTQYF

j_call: TRBJ1-5
v_call: TRBV10-3
cdr3_aa: CAIRGQGGSNQPQHF

j_call: TRBJ1-2
v_call: TRBV28
cdr3_aa: CASTPQTGGLYGYTF

j_call: TRBJ1-1
v_call: TRBV30
cdr3_aa: CAWSGRLLANTEAFF

j_call: TRBJ2-2
v_call: TRBV2
cdr3_aa: CASSNYANTGELFF

j_call: TRBJ2-3
v_call: TRBV5-1
cdr3_aa: CASSLAPQGSSGGAADTQYF

j_call: TRBJ1-2
v_call: TRBV10-3
cdr3_aa: CAIGTRDHGYTF

j_call: TRBJ2-5
v_call: TRBV4-2
cdr3_aa: CASSPGTSGGAILKTQYF

j_call: TRBJ2-7
v_call: TRBV11-3
cdr3_aa: CASSLGGQSYEQYF

j_call: TRBJ1-1
v_call: TRBV5-1
cdr3_aa: CASSLGRGMNTEAFF

j_call: TRBJ2-3
v_call: TRBV27
cdr3_aa: CASSLGGSTDTQYF

j_call: TRBJ1-2
v_call: TRBV20-1
cdr3_aa: CSAAHNYGYTF

j_call: TRBJ2-3
v_call: TRBV9
cdr3_aa: CASRRDGGSTDTQYF

j_call: TRBJ2-2
v_call: TRBV27
cdr3_aa: CASSRRSTGAGELFF

j_call: TRBJ2-7
v_call: TRBV30
cdr3_aa: CAWSVLGQGGYEQYF

j_call: TRBJ2-3
v_call: TRBV6-4
cdr3_aa: CASIVESPSTDTQYF

j_call: TRBJ1-2
v_call: TRBV9
cdr3_aa: CASSVSGEAYGYTF

j_call: TRBJ2-2
v_call: TRBV19
cdr3_aa: CASSIREVSGELFF

j_call: TRBJ2-5
v_call: TRBV6-5
cdr3_aa: CASSYSSGRGKTQYF

j_call: TRBJ2-7
v_call: TRBV19
cdr3_aa: CATSRKGRYEQYF

j_call: TRBJ2-1
v_call: TRBV19
cdr3_aa: CASSMAGTRNEQFF

j_call: TRBJ2-6
v_call: TRBV30
cdr3_aa: CAWNTATAYSGANVLTF

j_call: TRBJ1-2
v_call: TRBV7-2
cdr3_aa: CASSSQGHPGGYTF

j_call: TRBJ1-5
v_call: TRBV7-2
cdr3_aa: CASSEGSNQPQHF

j_call: TRBJ1-2
v_call: TRBV5-1
cdr3_aa: CASSPGAASPTGYTF

j_call: TRBJ2-2
v_call: TRBV6-6
cdr3_aa: CASSFYGNTGELFF

j_call: TRBJ2-1
v_call: TRBV4-2
cdr3_aa: CASGTNNEQFF

j_call: TRBJ1-5
v_call: TRBV7-2
cdr3_aa: CASSLARGQPQHF

j_call: TRBJ1-5
v_call: TRBV30
cdr3_aa: CAWSSNSNQPQHF

j_call: TRBJ1-2
v_call: TRBV27
cdr3_aa: CASSLSDRGVRGYTF

j_call: TRBJ2-3
v_call: TRBV5-4
cdr3_aa: CASSLGGQGNTDTQYF

j_call: TRBJ1-6
v_call: TRBV15
cdr3_aa: CATKGPDNSPLHF

j_call: TRBJ1-1
v_call: TRBV7-3
cdr3_aa: CASSLTQNTEAFF

j_call: TRBJ2-7
v_call: TRBV6-5
cdr3_aa: CASSRLGQGHEQYF

j_call: TRBJ1-2
v_call: TRBV2
cdr3_aa: CASSDEDYTF

j_call: TRBJ1-3
v_call: TRBV5-8
cdr3_aa: CASSFMGRDTIYF

j_call: TRBJ1-3
v_call: TRBV5-8
cdr3_aa: CASSFGEAGNTIYF

j_call: TRBJ1-1
v_call: TRBV5-1
cdr3_aa: CASSPGGGSTEAFF

j_call: TRBJ2-7
v_call: TRBV11-3
cdr3_aa: CASSLGQGSEQYF

j_call: TRBJ1-4
v_call: TRBV19
cdr3_aa: CASSPPGRGSNEKLFF

j_call: TRBJ2-6
v_call: TRBV7-6
cdr3_aa: CASSLGASGGTGANVLTF

j_call: TRBJ2-1
v_call: TRBV29-1
cdr3_aa: CSVLAGKNEQFF

j_call: TRBJ2-2
v_call: TRBV28
cdr3_aa: CASSLTGGPNTGELFF

j_call: TRBJ1-2
v_call: TRBV27
cdr3_aa: CASSFRDGSRYTF

j_call: TRBJ2-4
v_call: TRBV5-4
cdr3_aa: CASSLPTQGKNIQYF

j_call: TRBJ2-3
v_call: TRBV5-1
cdr3_aa: CASSSQVDTRWADTQYF

j_call: TRBJ1-5
v_call: TRBV6-6
cdr3_aa: CASSYASGNSNQPQHF

j_call: TRBJ1-4
v_call: TRBV11-3
cdr3_aa: CASSLEAPNEKLFF

j_call: TRBJ2-7
v_call: TRBV27
cdr3_aa: CASSLGGDSSYEQYF

j_call: TRBJ2-5
v_call: TRBV30
cdr3_aa: CAWSYLGQETQYF

j_call: TRBJ2-7
v_call: TRBV10-3
cdr3_aa: CATKPTRRYEQYF

j_call: TRBJ1-1
v_call: TRBV15
cdr3_aa: CATGKRGEAFF

j_call: TRBJ2-1
v_call: TRBV6-5
cdr3_aa: CASRAPRGEQFF

j_call: TRBJ1-1
v_call: TRBV14
cdr3_aa: CASSREGDSGTEAFF

j_call: TRBJ2-5
v_call: TRBV4-2
cdr3_aa: CASSQGGVSQETQYF

j_call: TRBJ2-1
v_call: TRBV7-2
cdr3_aa: CASTLTPRGEQFF

j_call: TRBJ2-5
v_call: TRBV4-1
cdr3_aa: CASSQGPNPETQYF

j_call: TRBJ1-2
v_call: TRBV5-4
cdr3_aa: CASSMPWDNGYTF

j_call: TRBJ1-1
v_call: TRBV28
cdr3_aa: CASSRYPGYNTEAFF